This TCR beta chain was profiled in a study of blood T cell repertoires in COVID-19. The CDR3 loop spans 14 amino acids. V shed 6 bases, J shed 2 bases, and the junction held 6 bases outside the gene matches. Germline V gene data show CDR1 as LNHDA and CDR2 as SQIVND (reference sequence). The method was immunoSEQ multiplex PCR; TCRdb's version includes in-frame clones alone and lacks a portion of them. The top ten hold approximately 0.94% of the sample, which has approximately 270,000 clones, 70% to 85% seen once. The TCR was taken from a human donor with COVID-19, enrolled during active disease. The donor label of this sample is uncertain. The material sequenced was peripheral blood. The V call is TRBV19, the J call TRBJ2-7; 8 bases align to TRBD2. The CDR3 here is CASREREPPYEQYF. CDR3 nucleotide sequence: TGTGCCAGTAGGGAGCGGGAGCCCCCCTACGAGCAGTACTTC.